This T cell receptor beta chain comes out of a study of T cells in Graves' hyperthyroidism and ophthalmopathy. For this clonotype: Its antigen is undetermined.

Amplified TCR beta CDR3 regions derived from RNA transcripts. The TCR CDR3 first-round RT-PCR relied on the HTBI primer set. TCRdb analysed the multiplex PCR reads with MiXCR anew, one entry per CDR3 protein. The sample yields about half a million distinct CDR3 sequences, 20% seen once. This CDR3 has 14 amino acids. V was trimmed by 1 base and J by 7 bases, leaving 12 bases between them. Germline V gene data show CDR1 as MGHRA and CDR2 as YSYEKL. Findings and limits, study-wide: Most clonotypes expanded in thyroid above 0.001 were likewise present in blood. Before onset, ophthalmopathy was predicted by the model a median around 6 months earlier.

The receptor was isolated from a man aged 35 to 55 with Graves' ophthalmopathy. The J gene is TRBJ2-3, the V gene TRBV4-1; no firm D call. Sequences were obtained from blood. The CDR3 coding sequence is TGCGCCAGCAGCCAAGGTCCTAATGGAAATACGCAGTATTTT. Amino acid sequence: CASSQGPNGNTQYF.